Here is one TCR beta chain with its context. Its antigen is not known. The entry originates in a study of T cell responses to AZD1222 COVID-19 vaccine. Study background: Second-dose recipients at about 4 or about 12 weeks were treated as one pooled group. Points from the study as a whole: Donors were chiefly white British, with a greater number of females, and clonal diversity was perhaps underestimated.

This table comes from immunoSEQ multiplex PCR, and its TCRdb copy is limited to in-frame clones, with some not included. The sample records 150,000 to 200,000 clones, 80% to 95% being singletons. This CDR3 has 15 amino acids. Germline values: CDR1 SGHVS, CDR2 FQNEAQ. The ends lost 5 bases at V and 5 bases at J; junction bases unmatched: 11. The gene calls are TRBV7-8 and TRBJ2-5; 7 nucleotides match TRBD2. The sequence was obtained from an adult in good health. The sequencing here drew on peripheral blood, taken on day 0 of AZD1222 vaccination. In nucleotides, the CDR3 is TGTGCCAGCAGCCCCCGAGTGGGAGGGGAGGAGACCCAGTACTTC. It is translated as CASSPRVGGEETQYF.